The rows below give T cell receptor beta chains drawn from one sample of a study of OX40 agonist ivuxolimab in advanced cancers. Sequencing used immunoSEQ multiplex PCR; TCRdb keeps in-frame clones, though not all of them. This table holds 110,000 or so clones, around 93% found once. This specimen consisted of CD4+ or CD8+ T cells sorted from blood, obtained in a trial of the OX40 agonist ivuxolimab. The receptors were sampled from an adult with an advanced solid tumor such as melanoma, head and neck, liver or kidney cancer. Both conserved end residues are part of each CDR3. Each record gives: clone size, D gene, J gene, V gene, CDR3 DNA, CDR3 protein. A D gene is named only where the DNA matches it firmly. Rows may omit the clone size; those that give it use once, few, many or a size class.

size: once; D: NA; J: TRBJ1-5; V: TRBV5-6; DNA: TGTGCCAGCAGCTTGAACGGGAGGGGTGATCAGCCCCAGCATTTT; CDR3: CASSLNGRGDQPQHF
size: NA; D: NA; J: TRBJ1-5; V: TRBV6-1; DNA: TGTGCCAGCAGTGCCGGTAATCAGCCCCAGCATTTT; CDR3: CASSAGNQPQHF
size: NA; D: NA; J: TRBJ1-4; V: TRBV5-4; DNA: TGTGCCAGCAGATCCGGGGAGGAGGGGGAAAAACTGTTTTTT; CDR3: CASRSGEEGEKLFF
size: NA; D: TRBD1; J: TRBJ2-3; V: TRBV5-1; DNA: TGCGCCAGCAGCCTGATGACAGGGTGGACAGATACGCAGTATTTT; CDR3: CASSLMTGWTDTQYF
size: NA; D: TRBD2; J: TRBJ2-3; V: TRBV18; DNA: TGTGCCAGCTCACCACCGGGACTAGCGGGGGGGCATACGCAGTATTTT; CDR3: CASSPPGLAGGHTQYF
size: NA; D: NA; J: TRBJ1-5; V: TRBV7-8; DNA: TGTGCCAGCAGCCCAGCCTCGAGACTACCCGACAGACCGGAGAAGGTTAAACCCCAGCATTTT; CDR3: CASSPASRLPDRPEKVKPQHF
size: NA; D: NA; J: TRBJ1-2; V: TRBV5-1; DNA: TGCGCCAGCAGCTTGGCCGGAACTTACGACTATGGCTACACCTTC; CDR3: CASSLAGTYDYGYTF
size: NA; D: NA; J: TRBJ2-5; V: TRBV18; DNA: TGTGCCAGCTCACCACCCCGGACAGTGGGGAGGTCCCAGTACTTC; CDR3: CASSPPRTVGRSQYF
size: NA; D: NA; J: TRBJ1-2; V: TRBV11-2; DNA: TGTGCCAGCAGCTTAGAATTGGGCTATGGCTACACCTTC; CDR3: CASSLELGYGYTF
size: NA; D: NA; J: TRBJ1-4; V: TRBV19; DNA: TGTGCCAGTAGTCTCTCAGGGGTTGATGAAAAACTGTTTTTT; CDR3: CASSLSGVDEKLFF
size: once; D: TRBD1; J: TRBJ1-2; V: TRBV7-9; DNA: TGTGCCAGCAGCTCAACAGGGGTCTATGGCTACACCTTC; CDR3: CASSSTGVYGYTF
size: NA; D: NA; J: TRBJ1-2; V: TRBV7-9; DNA: TGTGCCAGCAGCCCAACAGAACCTTATGGCTACACCTTC; CDR3: CASSPTEPYGYTF
size: NA; D: NA; J: TRBJ2-1; V: TRBV7-2; DNA: TGTGCCAGCAGCCCGCGGACTCGGTGGAATGAGCAGTTCTTC; CDR3: CASSPRTRWNEQFF
size: NA; D: TRBD1; J: TRBJ1-4; V: TRBV2; DNA: TGTGCCAGCAGGCCTTGGGGGACAGGGGAAGATCGGGAAAAACTGTTTTTT; CDR3: CASRPWGTGEDREKLFF
size: NA; D: NA; J: TRBJ1-5; V: TRBV6-1; DNA: TGTGCCAGCCGCCCGAGCAATCAGCCCCAGCATTTT; CDR3: CASRPSNQPQHF
size: NA; D: NA; J: TRBJ2-1; V: TRBV5-1; DNA: TGCGCCAGCAGCTCCAGGGTGGGACTTCAAAATGAGCAGTTCTTC; CDR3: CASSSRVGLQNEQFF
size: few; D: TRBD2; J: TRBJ2-7; V: TRBV9; DNA: TGTGCCAGCAGCGTGGCCAGACTAGCGAGGAGCTCCTACGAGCAGTACTTC; CDR3: CASSVARLARSSYEQYF
size: NA; D: NA; J: TRBJ1-2; V: TRBV10-1; DNA: TGCGCCAGCAGTGACCCTAACTATGGCTACACCTTC; CDR3: CASSDPNYGYTF
size: NA; D: TRBD1; J: TRBJ1-1; V: TRBV29-1; DNA: TGCAGCGTCCGGACAGGGGGAAACACTGAAGCTTTCTTT; CDR3: CSVRTGGNTEAFF
size: NA; D: NA; J: TRBJ2-2; V: TRBV7-6; DNA: TGTGCCAGCAGCGCCGCTGGGTCTGGCGGGGAGCTGTTTTTT; CDR3: CASSAAGSGGELFF
size: NA; D: NA; J: TRBJ2-5; V: TRBV2; DNA: TGTGCCGCAGGGGTCCAAGAGACCCAGTACTTC; CDR3: CAAGVQETQYF
size: NA; D: NA; J: TRBJ2-7; V: TRBV7-9; DNA: TGTGCCAGCAGTACAAGGAACTCCTACGAGCAGTACTTC; CDR3: CASSTRNSYEQYF
size: NA; D: TRBD1; J: TRBJ2-7; V: TRBV7-2; DNA: TGTGCCAGCAGCTCCCCAGGGGGTGAGCAGTACTTC; CDR3: CASSSPGGEQYF
size: NA; D: TRBD2; J: TRBJ2-2; V: TRBV4-1; DNA: TGCGCCAGCAGTTCTCAAGCGGGGAGTTACACCGGGGAGCTGTTTTTT; CDR3: CASSSQAGSYTGELFF
size: NA; D: TRBD1; J: TRBJ1-1; V: TRBV5-1; DNA: TGCGCCAGCAGCTCCCGGGACAGGGTCCTAGAGATGAACACTGAAGCTTTCTTT; CDR3: CASSSRDRVLEMNTEAFF
size: NA; D: TRBD1; J: TRBJ2-7; V: TRBV6-9; DNA: TGTGCCAGCACCCGGGGACAGGCCTACGAGCAGTACTTC; CDR3: CASTRGQAYEQYF
size: once; D: TRBD2; J: TRBJ2-1; V: TRBV25-1; DNA: TGTGCCAGCAGTGACCCGAGGGCGGGAGTGAATGAGCAGTTCTTC; CDR3: CASSDPRAGVNEQFF
size: NA; D: NA; J: TRBJ1-1; V: TRBV6-5; DNA: TGTGCCAGCAGTTACTCCGGTCACATGAACACTGAAGCTTTCTTT; CDR3: CASSYSGHMNTEAFF
size: NA; D: TRBD2; J: TRBJ2-3; V: TRBV27; DNA: TGTGCCAGCAGTTCCCCGGGACTAGCGGGCGCCACAGATACGCAGTATTTT; CDR3: CASSSPGLAGATDTQYF